This passage covers 18 T cell receptor beta chains from one sample sequenced in a study of tumor-infiltrating lymphocytes in primary liver carcinoma. TCR beta cDNA was reverse-transcribed from 500 ng of total RNA. The reaction used a constant-region primer and ProtoScript II reverse transcriptase. Libraries covering TCR beta were generated through three nested multiplex PCR rounds (using a slightly modified ARM-PCR). In the first two PCR rounds, TRBV1-TRBV30 forward primers were paired with a C-beta reverse primer, and each round lasted approximately 10 cycles. TCRdb itself ran the multiplex PCR reads through MiXCR, one entry per CDR3 protein. This table holds approximately 300,000 distinct CDR3 sequences, 55% to 65% found once. The source of the blood RNA was unsorted whole blood, and germline DNA was extracted as well. The sequenced sample consisted of peripheral blood. These receptors came from a man in his forties with primary liver carcinoma and hepatitis B virus infection.

Note on this clonotype: A much larger clone differs by one base, so this may be a read error. V is TRBV4-3 and J is TRBJ2-4; 12 bases fit TRBD2. Looked up from germline, CDR1 is LGHNA and CDR2 is YSLEER. The CDR3 totals 15 residues. In DNA form, the CDR3 reads TGCGCCAACAGCCTGGAGACTAGCGGGAGTAACATTCAGTACTTC. Encoded protein: CANSLETSGSNIQYF.

Concerning this clonotype itself: One base away lies a much larger clone, so this may be a sequencing read error. This CDR3 reads CSVEWPAGRPNTQYF. In nucleotides, the CDR3 is TGCAGCGTTGAATGGCCAGCGGGAAGGCCGAATACGCAGTATTTT. V is TRBV29-1 and J is TRBJ2-3, with 7 bases that match TRBD2. The CDR3 is 15 residues long. Germline V lookup: CDR1 SQVTM, CDR2 ANQGSEA. V lost 2 bases to trimming and J lost 7 bases; unmatched junction nucleotides: 12.

The chain combines TRBV28 with TRBJ1-5, with 10 positions matching TRBD1. Trimming at V came to 7 bases and at J to 4 bases, leaving 16 bases not matched to a gene. The V gene's germline CDR1 is MDHEN and CDR2 SYDVKM. This CDR3 has 18 residues. The CDR3 nucleotides are TGTGCCAGCATCGGGGACAGGGGCGCCGTATCAATGAATCAGCCCCAGCATTTT. As protein: CASIGDRGAVSMNQPQHF.

To note about this clonotype: The junction departs from the called germline gene at one end, perhaps through a read error. V usage is TRBV6-5 and J usage is TRBJ1-6; perhaps TRBD1 as D (5 bases). Germline V gene sequence: CDR1 MNHEY, CDR2 SVGAGI. The CDR3 has 14 residues. The DNA of the CDR3 is TGTGCCAGCGGTTACGGGACTGAGGGGTCACCCCCCCACTTT. Amino acids: CASGYGTEGSPPHF.

About this clonotype itself: Possible read error: a much larger clone is one base away. The chain employs TRBV5-5 and TRBJ2-7, with D maybe TRBD2 (5 bases). The germline V gene encodes CDR1 SGHKS and CDR2 YYEKEE (reference sequence). The CDR3 runs 14 residues. The CDR3 coding sequence is TGTGCCAGCAGCTTGAGGGATGTCGACTACAAGCAGTACTTC. Protein sequence: CASSLRDVDYKQYF. The complete variable domain, with remaining parts taken from reference TRBV5-5 and TRBJ2-7, reads DAGVTQSPTHLIKTRGQQVTLRCSPISGHKSVSWYQQVLGQGPQFIFQYYEKEERGRGNFPDRFSARQFPNYSSELNVNALLLGDSALYLCASSLRDVDYKQYFGPGTRLTVT.

This clonotype was detected only a few times. The rearrangement uses TRBV28 and TRBJ2-7; D gene uncertain. The CDR3 length is 14 residues. The germline V gene has CDR1 MDHEN and CDR2 SYDVKM. V lost 2 bases to trimming and J lost 2 bases, with 10 bases between them. The CDR3, as DNA: TGTGCCAGCAGTTTAATAGGCGGTACCTACGAGCAGTACTTC. Its translation is CASSLIGGTYEQYF.

This clonotype has just a few counts. The chain carries TRBV7-8 and TRBJ1-2; perhaps TRBD1 as D (5 bases). From germline, CDR1 is SGHVS and CDR2 FQNEAQ. V lost 0 bases to trimming and J lost 4 bases, with 9 bases between them. This CDR3 comprises 14 residues. The CDR3 DNA reads as TGTGCCAGCAGCTTAGCGGGGCTTGGCTATGGCTACACCTTC. It specifies CASSLAGLGYGYTF.

As for this clonotype: The junction and the germline gene differ at one end; a read error may be behind it. V usage is TRBV6-5 and J usage is TRBJ1-5; TRBD1 matches at 9 bases. This CDR3 has 15 residues. CDR1 MNHEY and CDR2 SVGAGI come from the germline V gene. In DNA, the CDR3 is TGTGCCAGCAGTGCCACAGGGGGCACCGATCAGCCCCTGCATTTT. It codes for CASSATGGTDQPLHF.

With respect to this clonotype: A clone one base away is much larger, so this may be a read error. The rearrangement links TRBV5-5 to TRBJ2-7, with TRBD1 matching 7 bases. The V gene's germline CDR1 is SGHKS and CDR2 YYEKEE (reference sequence). CDR3 length equals 15 residues. The CDR3 DNA follows: TGTGCCAGCAGCCCGTCCCCCGGGACAGCGTACGGGCAGTACTTC. Residues: CASSPSPGTAYGQYF.

Remarks on this clonotype: A read error may be the cause here, since a much bigger clone is one base away. The chain has TRBV14 and TRBJ2-3; D gene ambiguous. Germline CDR1 SGHDN, CDR2 FVKESK. CDR3 length: 12 residues. This chain's CDR3 is CASSQALDMQYF. The CDR3 bases are TGTGCCAGCAGCCAAGCACTCGATATGCAGTATTTT.

This clonotype showed up just a few times. The chain couples TRBV28 to TRBJ1-5; D unclear. CDR1 is MDHEN, CDR2 SYDVKM, per germline. The ends were cut back, 7 bases at V and 0 bases at J, with 10 bases in the middle. The CDR3 runs to 14 residues. The CDR3 here is CASTPLDSNQPQHF. The CDR3 DNA is TGTGCCAGCACCCCCCTCGATAGCAATCAGCCCCAGCATTTT. The entire variable domain, with the rest obtained from reference TRBV28 and TRBJ1-5, is as follows: DVKVTQSSRYLVKRTGEKVFLECVQDMDHENMFWYRQDPGLGLRLIYFSYDVKMKEKGDIPEGYSVSREKKERFSLILESASTNQTSMYLCASTPLDSNQPQHFGDGTRLSIL.

CDR3 nucleotide sequence: TGTGCCTGGATGAGGTGGACTGAAGCTTTCTTT. It yields the protein CAWMRWTEAFF. The V call is TRBV30, the J call TRBJ1-1; D unclear. CDR1 is GTSNPN and CDR2 is SVGIG in the germline V gene (reference sequence). V lost 4 bases and J 5 bases, leaving 8 bases between the germline ends. This CDR3 has 11 amino acids.

The chain recombines TRBV7-9 with TRBJ2-7, with a tentative D call TRBD2 (5 bases). This CDR3 has 15 residues. Germline V CDR1 and CDR2: SEHNR, FQNEAQ (reference sequence). This CDR3 reads CATLRPPGSSYEQYF. The CDR3 coding sequence is TGTGCTACCTTAAGACCCCCGGGGAGCTCCTACGAGCAGTACTTC.

About this clonotype itself: One end of the junction fails to match germline, which may point to a read error. This sequence joins TRBV5-4 and TRBJ1-1, with D possibly matching TRBD1 (6 bases). The CDR3 runs to 14 residues. Germline values: CDR1 SGHNT, CDR2 YYREEE (reference sequence). This chain's CDR3 is CASRPPGANTEALF. The CDR3 coding sequence is TGTGCCAGCAGGCCCCCGGGGGCCAACACTGAAGCTCTCTTT.

In this sample, this clonotype turned up once. The rearrangement links TRBV5-1 to TRBJ1-1; maybe TRBD1 (6 bases). The germline V gene has CDR1 SGHRS and CDR2 YFSETQ. V lost 0 bases, J lost 7 bases, and 13 bases lay in between. The length of the CDR3 is 14 residues. The CDR3 loop reads CASSLDGTRIEAFF. The CDR3 coding sequence is TGCGCCAGCAGCTTGGATGGGACAAGGATTGAAGCTTTCTTT.

At least ten counts were recorded for this clonotype. The chain has TRBV12-3 or TRBV12-4 and TRBJ2-5; D remains unclear. The CDR3 spans 12 residues. Trimming cost V 2 bases and J 3 bases, with 4 bases left between them. CDR3 bases: TGTGCCAGCAGTTTAAAAGAAGAGACCCAGTACTTC. Translated: CASSLKEETQYF.

This clonotype was counted many times. V is TRBV14 and J is TRBJ1-6; D gene ambiguous. Trimming removed 3 bases at V and 6 bases at J, with 9 bases between. CDR1 and CDR2 (germline): SGHDN, FVKESK. This CDR3 is built from 14 residues. CDR3 bases: TGTGCCAGCAGCCAGAACCGGGCTAATTCACCCCTCCACTTT. The encoded protein is CASSQNRANSPLHF. Variable domain in full (rest from reference TRBV14 and TRBJ1-6): EAGVTQFPSHSVIEKGQTVTLRCDPISGHDNLYWYRRVMGKEIKFLLHFVKESKQDESGMPNNRFLAERTGGTYSTLKVQPAELEDSGVYFCASSQNRANSPLHFGNGTRLTVT.

Turning to this clonotype: A much larger clone sits a single nucleotide away, making a read error possible. The rearrangement uses TRBV29-1 and TRBJ2-3; no reliable D call. Deletions cut 1 base from V and 1 base from J, with 15 bases between. This CDR3 comprises 16 residues. Germline lookup yields CDR1 SQVTM and CDR2 ANQGSEA. The CDR3 sequence: CSVEGLHPKRTDTQYF. CDR3 bases: TGCAGCGTTGAAGGCCTCCATCCCAAACGCACAGATACGCAGTATTTT.